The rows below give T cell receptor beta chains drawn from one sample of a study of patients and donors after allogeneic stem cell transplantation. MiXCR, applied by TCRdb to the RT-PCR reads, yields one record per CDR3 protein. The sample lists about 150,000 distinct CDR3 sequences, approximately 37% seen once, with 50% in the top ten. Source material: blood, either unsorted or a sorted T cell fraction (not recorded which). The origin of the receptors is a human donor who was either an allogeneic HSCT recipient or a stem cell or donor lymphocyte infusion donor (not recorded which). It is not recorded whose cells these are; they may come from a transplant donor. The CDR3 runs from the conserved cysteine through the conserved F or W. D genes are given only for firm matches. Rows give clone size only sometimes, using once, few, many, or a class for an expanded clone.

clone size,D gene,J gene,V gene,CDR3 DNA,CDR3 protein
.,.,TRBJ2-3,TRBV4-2,TGTGCCAGCAGAAAAGTAGCGGTCCGGGATACGCAGTATTTT,CASRKVAVRDTQYF
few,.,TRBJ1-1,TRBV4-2,TGTGCCAGCAGCCAAGACTCGAGGGTCGGAGCTTTCTTT,CASSQDSRVGAFF
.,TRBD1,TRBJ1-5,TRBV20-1,TGCAGTGCTAGACCCAGGGGGCGCGGCAATCAGCCCCAGCATTTT,CSARPRGRGNQPQHF
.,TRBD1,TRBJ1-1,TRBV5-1,TGCGCCAGCAGCACTAAACAGGGGACTGAAGCTTTCTTT,CASSTKQGTEAFF
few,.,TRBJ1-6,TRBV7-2,TGTGCCAGCAGCTTAGCGGACAGAATCAAAGGGGATTCACCCCTCCACTTT,CASSLADRIKGDSPLHF
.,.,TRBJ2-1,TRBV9,TGTGCCAGCAGCCCACCCAGCCATGAGCAGTTCTTC,CASSPPSHEQFF
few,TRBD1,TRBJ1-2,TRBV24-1,TGTGCCACCAGTGACGCGGACAGGTTCTATGGCTACACCTTC,CATSDADRFYGYTF
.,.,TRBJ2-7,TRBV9,TGTGCCAGCAGCGCTTCGCACAGCTCCTACGAGCAGTACTTC,CASSASHSSYEQYF
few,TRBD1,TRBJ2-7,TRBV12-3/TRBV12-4,TGTGCCAGCAGTCTGGCCGGGACAGGAAGCGAGCAGTACTTC,CASSLAGTGSEQYF
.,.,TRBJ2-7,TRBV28,TGTGCTGGCGGCAGAGACTCCTACGAGCAGTACTTC,CAGGRDSYEQYF
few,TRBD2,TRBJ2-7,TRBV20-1,TGCAGTGCTAGGCAGACTAGCGGGATCTCCTACGAGCAGTACTTC,CSARQTSGISYEQYF
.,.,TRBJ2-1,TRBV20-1,TGCAGTGCAGTGCGGCGAGGGGGGCGGAATGAGCAGTTCTTC,CSAVRRGGRNEQFF
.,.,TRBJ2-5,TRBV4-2,TGTGCCAGCAGCCAAGATAAAGGCACCCAAGAGACCCAGTACTTC,CASSQDKGTQETQYF
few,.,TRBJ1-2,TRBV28,TGTGCCAGCACCGGGGGCCCGTCTAACTATGGCTACACCTTC,CASTGGPSNYGYTF
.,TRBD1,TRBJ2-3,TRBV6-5,TGTGCCAGCAGTTACGGGACAGGGCGCCCCGATACGCAGTATTTT,CASSYGTGRPDTQYF